This T cell receptor (beta chain) originates from a study of Graves' ophthalmopathy and Graves' hyperthyroidism. Whole-study context: If no ophthalmopathy appeared within 18 months of follow-up, hyperthyroidism was termed stable.

None of the included patients had other autoimmune diseases, uncontrolled infections, pregnancy or lactation, as these led to exclusion. For repertoire sequencing, the TCR beta CDR3 regions were amplified from RNA transcripts. HTBI primers were used in a first-round RT-PCR, which preceded a second-round multiplex PCR. TCRdb reanalysed the multiplex PCR reads using MiXCR and keeps one entry per CDR3 protein. This sample has 900,000 to 1,200,000 distinct CDR3 sequences, with less than 45% found just once. This clonotype was recorded once. Germline-derived CDR1 and CDR2 are DFQATT and SNEGSKA (reference sequence). Trimming at V came to 6 bases and at J to 3 bases, leaving 13 bases not matched to a gene. The CDR3 runs 16 residues.

The J gene is TRBJ2-2, the V gene TRBV20-1; 7 positions agree with TRBD2. This receptor was identified in an adult man with Graves' hyperthyroidism. Specimen: peripheral blood or thyroid tissue (not recorded which). CDR3 region: CSALPNGGTDTGELFF. The CDR3 DNA sequence: TGCAGTGCCTTACCCAACGGGGGGACGGACACCGGGGAGCTGTTTTTT.